Below are 3 T cell receptor beta chains sequenced from a single sample in a study of cytomegalovirus exposure and HLA in healthy donors. The PCR made use of 60 Vbeta and 13 Jbeta primers. Libraries were prepared by immunoSEQ multiplex PCR; TCRdb keeps only in-frame clonotypes and omits some of them. Among about 220,000 clones listed, over 65% were seen once. The material sequenced was PBMCs. All receptors come from a man between 18 and 35 years old in good health and CMV-seronegative.

This chain links TRBV19 with TRBJ2-1; TRBD2 matches at 7 bases. Germline V gene lookup returns CDR1 LNHDA and CDR2 SQIVND (reference sequence). The CDR3 consists of 14 residues. J lost 5 bases, V lost 4 bases, and 5 bases had no gene match. The CDR3 spells CASSTLAGHNEQFF. The DNA of the CDR3 is TGTGCCAGTAGTACCTTAGCGGGCCACAATGAGCAGTTCTTC.

This rearrangement joins TRBV7-9 to TRBJ2-1, with D possibly TRBD1 on 5 matching bases. The CDR3 is 16 amino acids. Germline CDR1 and CDR2: SEHNR and FQNEAQ (reference sequence). V shed 5 bases and J shed 0 bases, with 14 bases lying between them. CDR3 sequence reads: CASSLPDTSSYNEQFF. In DNA form, the CDR3 reads TGTGCCAGCAGCCTCCCGGACACCAGCTCCTACAATGAGCAGTTCTTC.

This chain uses TRBV15 with TRBJ1-1, with a possible D match to TRBD1 (5 bases). This CDR3 contains 13 residues. The germline CDR1 and CDR2 sequences are LNHNV and YYDKDF (reference sequence). The V end was cut by 0 bases, the J end by 4 bases, with 6 bases between. CDR3 nucleotide sequence: TGTGCCACCAGCAGAGAAAGGGGCACTGAAGCTTTCTTT. This codes for CATSRERGTEAFF.